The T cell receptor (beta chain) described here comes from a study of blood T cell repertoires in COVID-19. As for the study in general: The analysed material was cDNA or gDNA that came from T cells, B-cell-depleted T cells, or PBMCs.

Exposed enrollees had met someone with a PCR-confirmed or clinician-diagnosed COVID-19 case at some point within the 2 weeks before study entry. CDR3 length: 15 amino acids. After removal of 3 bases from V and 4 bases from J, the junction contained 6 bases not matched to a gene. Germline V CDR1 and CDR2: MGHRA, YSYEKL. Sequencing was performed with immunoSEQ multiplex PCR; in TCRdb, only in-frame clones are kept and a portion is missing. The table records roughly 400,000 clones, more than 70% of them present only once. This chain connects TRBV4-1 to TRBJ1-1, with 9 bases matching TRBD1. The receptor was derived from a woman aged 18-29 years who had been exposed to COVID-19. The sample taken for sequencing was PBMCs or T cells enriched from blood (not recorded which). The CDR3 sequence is CASSHYRGLSTEAFF. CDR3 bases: TGCGCCAGCAGCCATTACAGGGGGCTGAGCACTGAAGCTTTCTTT.